The 19 T cell receptor beta chains presented below share a single source sample, sequenced in a study of T cell responses to AZD1222 COVID-19 vaccine. Sequenced by immunoSEQ multiplex PCR; TCRdb stores in-frame clones only, minus some. The repertoire holds 35,000 to 45,000 clones, with over 60% as singletons. The sequences come from peripheral blood, collected on day 0 of AZD1222 vaccination. These receptors all stem from an adult in good health.

The count of this clone is one. This chain connects TRBV3-1 (or the pseudogene TRBV3-2) to TRBJ1-4; possibly TRBD1 for D (5 bases). Per germline, CDR1 LGHDT and CDR2 YNNKEL (reference sequence). V was shortened by 1 base and J by 5 bases, with 11 bases between the two germline ends. The CDR3 contains 15 residues. CDR3 nucleotide sequence: TGTGCCAGCAGCCAAGCCGGGACGGGAAATGAAAAACTGTTTTTT. This translates into CASSQAGTGNEKLFF.

The chain employs TRBV9 and TRBJ2-7; D is unclear. Trimming removed 0 bases from V and 2 bases from J, with 9 bases in between. CDR3 length: 14 amino acids. The V gene's germline CDR1 is SGDLS and CDR2 YYNGEE. Here the CDR3 DNA reads TGTGCCAGCAGCGTAGAGGTCGTGCCCTACGAGCAGTACTTC. Its protein is CASSVEVVPYEQYF.

This chain links TRBV11-3 with TRBJ1-1; D gene uncertain. Germline CDR1 and CDR2: SGHNT and YENEEA. This CDR3 comprises 12 residues. Trimming took off 1 base at V and 12 bases at J, with 12 bases between the two ends. The chain's CDR3 is CASSLVDSEPFF. The CDR3 nucleotides are TGTGCCAGCAGCTTAGTAGACTCAGAACCTTTCTTT. The variable domain in full, completed from reference TRBV11-3 and TRBJ1-1, reads EAGVVQSPRYKIIEKKQPVAFWCNPISGHNTLYWYLQNLGQGPELLIRYENEEAVDDSQLPKDRFSAERLKGVDSTLKIQPAELGDSAVYLCASSLVDSEPFFGQGTRLTVV.

The J gene is TRBJ1-6, the V gene TRBV2; 8 nucleotides agree with TRBD1. The CDR3 runs to 15 residues. V was clipped by 3 bases and J by 6 bases; unmatched bases: 4. The germline CDR1 and CDR2 sequences are SNHLY and FYNNEI. CDR3 in DNA: TGTGCCAGCAGTGAGAGACAGGGGTTTAATTCACCCCTCCACTTT. Residues: CASSERQGFNSPLHF.

J is TRBJ2-1 and V is TRBV20-1, with D possibly being TRBD1 or TRBD2 (5 bases each). This CDR3 spans 10 amino acids. From germline, CDR1 is DFQATT and CDR2 SNEGSKA (reference sequence). Trimming stripped 5 bases from V and 11 bases from J, with 10 bases between. This CDR3 is CSAGGAQQFF. The CDR3 DNA follows: TGCAGTGCTGGGGGAGCACAGCAGTTCTTC.

This sequence joins TRBV5-1 and TRBJ1-5; D gene uncertain. Germline V gene sequence: CDR1 SGHRS, CDR2 YFSETQ. CDR3 length: 15 residues. V lost 2 bases to trimming and J lost 0 bases, with 9 bases between them. The CDR3 spells CASSFGQNSNQPQHF. In DNA form, the CDR3 reads TGCGCCAGCAGCTTCGGTCAGAATAGCAATCAGCCCCAGCATTTT.

The V and J genes are TRBV28 and TRBJ2-7, with D perhaps given as TRBD1 or TRBD2 (5 bases each). Germline V lookup: CDR1 MDHEN, CDR2 SYDVKM. This CDR3 has 16 residues. Trimming shortened V by 4 bases and J by 2 bases, and 18 bases separated the two germline ends. The CDR3: CASSSGTAISTYEQYF. CDR3 sequence (DNA): TGTGCCAGCAGTTCCGGGACCGCCATTTCCACCTACGAGCAGTACTTC.

This clone was recorded only once. This chain uses TRBV12-3 or TRBV12-4 with TRBJ1-1; no firm D call. Trimming cost V 6 bases and J 7 bases, with 15 bases left between them. The CDR3 is 13 residues long. CDR3 sequence: CASSLGRANEAFF. The CDR3 DNA follows: TGTGCCAGCAGCCTAGGGCGGGCCAATGAAGCTTTCTTT.

This clone occurred a few times. The chain recombines TRBV24-1 with TRBJ2-1; 9 bases fit TRBD1. The germline V gene has CDR1 KGHDR and CDR2 SFDVKD. The CDR3 has 16 residues. The V and J ends lost 5 bases and 1 base, in that order; junction bases with no gene match: 5. CDR3 protein: CATSGDRELSYNEQFF. CDR3 nucleotides: TGTGCCACCAGTGGGGACAGGGAACTGTCCTACAATGAGCAGTTCTTC.

The DNA for the CDR3 is TGTGCCAGCAGCTTGCCGGGTCAATCGGGTAGCGGCTACACCTTC. It encodes CASSLPGQSGSGYTF. The rearrangement joins TRBV5-6 to TRBJ1-2; D gene ambiguous. Trimming cost V 1 base and J 8 bases, with 18 bases left between them. The CDR3 runs 15 residues. Germline CDR1 and CDR2: SGHDT and YYEEEE.

The rearrangement links TRBV6-6 to TRBJ1-5; 7 bases align to TRBD1. Unmatched junction bases numbered 7, after V lost 2 bases and J lost 6 bases. The CDR3 is 15 residues long. Germline-derived CDR1 and CDR2 are MNHNY and SVGAGI (reference sequence). In DNA form, the CDR3 reads TGTGCCAGCAGTTACCGGAACAGGGGAGGTCAGCCCCAGCATTTT. Translating it yields CASSYRNRGGQPQHF.

The rearrangement joins TRBV28 to TRBJ1-1; D uncertain. The CDR3 has 14 amino acids. Trimming removed 2 bases from V and 3 bases from J, with 10 bases in between. The germline V gene has CDR1 MDHEN and CDR2 SYDVKM. CDR3 nucleotides: TGTGCCAGCAGTTTAGGGGAAGTTCACACTGAAGCTTTCTTT. Its translation: CASSLGEVHTEAFF. Full variable domain (outside the CDR3, taken from reference TRBV28 and TRBJ1-1): DVKVTQSSRYLVKRTGEKVFLECVQDMDHENMFWYRQDPGLGLRLIYFSYDVKMKEKGDIPEGYSVSREKKERFSLILESASTNQTSMYLCASSLGEVHTEAFFGQGTRLTVV.

The rearrangement links TRBV28 to TRBJ1-1; maybe TRBD1 (5 bases). The CDR3 totals 14 residues. Germline V gives CDR1 MDHEN, CDR2 SYDVKM. The germline V and J ends were trimmed by 6 bases and 1 base, with 12 bases remaining between them. The CDR3 region is CASSTVGTNTEAFF. The CDR3 DNA sequence: TGTGCCAGCAGCACAGTGGGGACGAACACTGAAGCTTTCTTT. The whole variable domain, filled in from reference TRBV28 and TRBJ1-1, reads DVKVTQSSRYLVKRTGEKVFLECVQDMDHENMFWYRQDPGLGLRLIYFSYDVKMKEKGDIPEGYSVSREKKERFSLILESASTNQTSMYLCASSTVGTNTEAFFGQGTRLTVV.

The J gene is TRBJ2-1, the V gene TRBV7-2; TRBD2 agrees at 9 bases. Trimming at V came to 5 bases and at J to 10 bases, leaving 18 bases not matched to a gene. In germline, CDR1 is SGHTA, CDR2 FQGNSA. The CDR3 has 17 residues. The CDR3 loop reads CASSPSGSAGGRGEQFF. DNA of the CDR3: TGTGCCAGCAGCCCCTCCGGTTCGGCGGGGGGGCGGGGGGAGCAGTTCTTC.

The chain joins TRBV6-6 to TRBJ2-2; 9 positions agree with TRBD1. The CDR3 contains 15 residues. Trimming cost V 5 bases and J 5 bases; bases outside gene matches: 6. Germline CDR1 is MNHNY and CDR2 is SVGAGI (reference sequence). CDR3 DNA sequence: TGTGCCAGCAGTACCGGGACAGGGCGAACCGGGGAGCTGTTTTTT. It specifies CASSTGTGRTGELFF.

This rearrangement joins TRBV19 to TRBJ2-2; 9 bases map to TRBD1. V dropped 6 bases and J dropped 5; count of bases not matched to a gene: 10. CDR3 length equals 16 residues. Germline lookup yields CDR1 LNHDA and CDR2 SQIVND (reference sequence). The CDR3 DNA reads TGTGCCAGTAGGCCCCCCGGGACAGGGAAAACCGGGGAGCTGTTTTTT. It encodes CASRPPGTGKTGELFF.

The J gene is TRBJ2-7, the V gene TRBV13; 7 positions agree with TRBD1. CDR1 is PRHDT, CDR2 FYEKMQ, per germline (reference sequence). The V and J ends lost 7 bases and 4 bases, in that order; junction bases with no gene match: 13. The CDR3 is made up of 15 amino acids. The CDR3 loop reads CASIRSAGGSYEQYF. For the CDR3, the DNA is TGTGCCAGCATTCGGTCGGCAGGGGGTTCGTACGAGCAGTACTTC.

J is TRBJ1-2 and V is TRBV6-1; D is uncertain. Trimming shortened V by 1 base and J by 7 bases, and 10 bases separated the two germline ends. Germline lookup yields CDR1 MNHNS and CDR2 SASEGT. This CDR3 is 13 amino acids long. CDR3 in DNA: TGTGCCAGCAGTGAAGGATTGAAGGGTGGCTACACCTTC. Amino acids: CASSEGLKGGYTF.

This clone has only a few counts. The CDR3 DNA reads TGTGCCAGCAGCGACAACCGGGACAGAGTGATTTCACCCCTCCACTTT. Its protein product is CASSDNRDRVISPLHF. The rearrangement joins TRBV4-2 to TRBJ1-6; TRBD1 aligns across 7 bases. The CDR3 covers 16 residues. V dropped 5 bases and J dropped 9; count of bases not matched to a gene: 13. Per the germline V gene, CDR1 is LGHNA and CDR2 is YNFKEQ.